The present TCR beta chain was sequenced within a study of blood T cell repertoires in COVID-19. On the study more broadly: Samples representing acute and convalescent COVID-19 were sourced from the United States, Italy and Spain. PBMCs, B-cell-depleted T cells, or T cells were the source of the cDNA or gDNA that made up the material.

V lost 0 bases and J 5 bases, leaving 9 bases between the germline ends. The CDR3 runs 13 residues. Germline V gene lookup returns CDR1 SGDLS and CDR2 YYNGEE. TCRdb keeps only in-frame clones here, not all; method: immunoSEQ multiplex PCR. The sample includes around 84,000 clones, around 80% of them seen just once. V and J are TRBV9 and TRBJ2-7; D may be TRBD1 (6 bases). This clonotype was sampled from a woman between 35 and 50 years old with active or convalescent COVID-19. Sequencing was done on a sample of peripheral blood. CDR3: CASSVAGAHEQYF. CDR3 coding DNA: TGTGCCAGCAGCGTAGCAGGGGCCCACGAGCAGTACTTC.